This passage covers 21 T cell receptor beta chains from one sample sequenced in a study of T cell responses to AZD1222 COVID-19 vaccine. Profiling relied on immunoSEQ multiplex PCR, and the TCRdb table lists in-frame clones only, not all of them. Among some 150,000 clones listed, about 87% were seen once. This specimen consisted of peripheral blood, obtained on day 0 of AZD1222 vaccination. The receptors here all came from an adult in good health.

The rearrangement uses TRBV7-2 and TRBJ2-7; D tentatively fits TRBD1 or TRBD2 (5 bases each). The CDR3 contains 14 residues. CDR1 is SGHTA, CDR2 FQGNSA, per germline. V gave up 2 bases and J gave up 2 bases, with 10 bases separating them. The CDR3 region is CASSLSGTPYEQYF. The CDR3 DNA is TGTGCCAGCAGCTTATCCGGGACCCCCTACGAGCAGTACTTC.

The rearrangement joins TRBV2 to TRBJ1-5, with no clear D. With 3 bases removed from V and 2 bases from J, the gap between germline ends came to 11 bases. CDR1 is SNHLY and CDR2 is FYNNEI in the germline V gene. The CDR3 is 15 residues long. CDR3 loop: CASSERSPRNQPQHF. The CDR3 DNA is TGTGCCAGCAGTGAGCGGAGTCCCCGCAATCAGCCCCAGCATTTT.

This sequence joins TRBV9 and TRBJ1-1; 9 bases fit TRBD1. CDR1 and CDR2 (germline): SGDLS, YYNGEE. V shed 5 bases and J 11 bases; nucleotides not matched to a gene: 13. The CDR3 runs 14 residues. The chain's CDR3 is CASRPPPGQGRAFF. CDR3 DNA: TGTGCCAGCAGGCCTCCCCCGGGACAGGGTCGTGCTTTCTTT.

The V gene is TRBV19, the J gene TRBJ2-2, with 9 bases fitting TRBD2. CDR1 is LNHDA and CDR2 is SQIVND in the germline V gene (reference sequence). With V trimmed by 5 bases and J by 2 bases, 6 bases remained unmatched. The CDR3 spans 16 residues. The CDR3 sequence is CASSLIAGANTGELFF. CDR3 nucleotide sequence: TGTGCCAGTAGTCTCATAGCGGGGGCAAACACCGGGGAGCTGTTTTTT. Based on the CDR3 plus reference TRBV19 and TRBJ2-2, the full variable domain is DGGITQSPKYLFRKEGQNVTLSCEQNLNHDAMYWYRQDPGQGLRLIYYSQIVNDFQKGDIAEGYSVSREKKESFPLTVTSAQKNPTAFYLCASSLIAGANTGELFFGEGSRLTVL.

In this sample, this clone turned up once. The rearrangement uses TRBV19 and TRBJ1-3, with D possibly TRBD1 on 6 matching bases. The ends were cut back, 3 bases at V and 1 base at J, with 13 bases in the middle. The CDR3 sequence is 16 residues long. Germline values: CDR1 LNHDA, CDR2 SQIVND (reference sequence). CDR3 amino acids: CASSIGTTKSGNTIYF. The CDR3 region has the DNA TGTGCCAGTAGTATCGGGACAACAAAATCTGGAAACACCATATATTTT.

The V and J genes are TRBV4-3 and TRBJ2-7; the match to TRBD2 covers 8 bases. The trim removed 1 base at V and 5 bases at J, leaving 10 bases unmatched. Germline CDR1 and CDR2: LGHNA and YSLEER. There are 16 residues in the CDR3. The DNA of the CDR3 is TGCGCCAGCAGCCAAGCGGGAGGGGAGGCTCTTCACGAGCAGTACTTC. Its translation: CASSQAGGEALHEQYF.

This chain uses TRBV28 with TRBJ2-7, with 12 bases that match TRBD1. Germline trimming cut 2 bases from V and 3 bases from J; bases unmatched to any gene: 5. This CDR3 contains 16 residues. CDR1 MDHEN and CDR2 SYDVKM come from the germline V gene. The CDR3 loop is CASSLGTGGHYYEQYF. For the CDR3, the DNA is TGTGCCAGCAGTTTAGGGACAGGGGGCCACTACTACGAGCAGTACTTC.

J is TRBJ2-4 and V is TRBV14; D remains ambiguous. V gave up 4 bases and J gave up 2 bases, with 6 bases separating them. Germline loops: CDR1 SGHDN, CDR2 FVKESK. CDR3 size: 13 residues. The CDR3 here is CASSPITKNIQYF. CDR3 bases: TGTGCCAGCAGCCCCATAACCAAAAACATTCAGTACTTC.

The rearrangement links TRBV3-1 (or the pseudogene TRBV3-2) to TRBJ1-4; TRBD1 is a possible D gene (5 bases). V was shortened by 0 bases and J by 6 bases, with 8 bases between the two germline ends. This CDR3 is 14 amino acids long. Germline loops: CDR1 LGHDT, CDR2 YNNKEL (reference sequence). CDR3 sequence reads: CASSQDLRDEKLFF. In DNA, the CDR3 is TGTGCCAGCAGCCAAGATCTCAGGGATGAAAAACTGTTTTTT.

The J gene is TRBJ2-1, the V gene TRBV24-1, with 12 bases lining up with TRBD2. V lost 9 bases to trimming and J lost 3 bases; unmatched junction nucleotides: 11. The CDR3 totals 17 residues. Germline CDR1 and CDR2: KGHDR and SFDVKD. The CDR3 protein is CATGLAGGRQGYNEQFF. In DNA form, the CDR3 reads TGTGCCACCGGGCTAGCGGGGGGGCGTCAAGGCTACAATGAGCAGTTCTTC.

This chain uses TRBV3-1 (or the pseudogene TRBV3-2) with TRBJ1-2; 9 bases are a match to TRBD1. The germline V gene has CDR1 LGHDT and CDR2 YNNKEL (reference sequence). Trimming removed 6 bases from V and 3 bases from J; junction bases left unmatched: 5. This CDR3 is built from 14 residues. Written as DNA, the CDR3 is TGTGCCAGCAGTAGAACAGGGGGCGACTATGGCTACACCTTC. It specifies CASSRTGGDYGYTF.

This clone was detected only a few times. The chain is built from TRBV5-6 and TRBJ2-5; D might be TRBD2 (5 bases). The CDR3 spans 12 residues. Trimming pared 5 bases from V and 5 bases from J, leaving 10 bases between. Germline CDR1 and CDR2: SGHDT and YYEEEE. CDR3 DNA sequence: TGTGCCAGCAGGAAGCCGGGGGAGACCCAGTACTTC. This codes for CASRKPGETQYF.

The J gene is TRBJ2-7, the V gene TRBV10-3; 8 bases map to TRBD1. The germline V gene has CDR1 ENHRY and CDR2 SYGVKD. The CDR3 has 14 residues. Trimming cost V 7 bases and J 6 bases; bases outside gene matches: 11. DNA of the CDR3: TGTGCCATCACCGGCGACAGGGGATCCCGCGAGCAGTACTTC. Protein sequence: CAITGDRGSREQYF.

J is TRBJ1-3 and V is TRBV2, with D uncertain. This CDR3 contains 12 residues. The V gene's germline CDR1 is SNHLY and CDR2 FYNNEI. V was pared by 4 bases and J by 4 bases, with 5 bases between. The DNA for the CDR3 is TGTGCCAGCAGTGTGGCCGGAAACACCATATATTTT. Protein product: CASSVAGNTIYF.

The rearrangement joins TRBV21-1 to TRBJ2-1; the table calls TRBD1, which could not be checked here. TRBV21-1 is reported as a pseudogene. CDR3 size: 16 residues. This CDR3 is CASSLHRQGARNEQFF. DNA for the CDR3: TGTGCCAGCAGCCTCCATCGCCAGGGGGCGCGGAATGAGCAGTTCTTC.

The chain employs TRBV5-1 and TRBJ1-5; tentative D call: TRBD1 (5 bases). Trimming cost V 0 bases and J 2 bases, with 9 bases left between them. This CDR3 comprises 15 residues. In germline, CDR1 is SGHRS, CDR2 YFSETQ. The CDR3 protein is CASSLAGLGNQPQHF. As DNA, the CDR3 is TGCGCCAGCAGCTTGGCAGGGCTGGGCAATCAGCCCCAGCATTTT.

The chain employs TRBV7-2 and TRBJ1-2, with 8 bases identical to TRBD1. There are 14 residues in the CDR3. V lost 5 bases and J lost 7; bases outside the gene matches: 9. From germline, CDR1 is SGHTA and CDR2 FQGNSA. CDR3 amino acids: CASSPGQGLSGYTF. The DNA for the CDR3 is TGTGCCAGCAGCCCCGGACAGGGATTGAGTGGCTACACCTTC.

The chain uses TRBV2 and TRBJ1-5, with no clear D. CDR3 length equals 15 residues. Germline V gene sequence: CDR1 SNHLY, CDR2 FYNNEI. Trimming took 6 bases from V and 0 from J, leaving 12 bases between them. The chain's CDR3 is CASSLVVNSNQPQHF. In DNA, the CDR3 is TGTGCCAGCAGCTTAGTGGTCAATAGCAATCAGCCCCAGCATTTT.

This clone was detected a few times. The rearrangement links TRBV4-3 to TRBJ2-3; tentatively, D is TRBD2 (6 bases). The CDR3 consists of 14 residues. Looked up from germline, CDR1 is LGHNA and CDR2 is YSLEER. V was trimmed by 8 bases and J by 8 bases, leaving 20 bases between them. CDR3 in DNA: TGCGCCAGCCAAGAGGGACTGGATCGGGGTACGCAGTATTTT. The encoded protein is CASQEGLDRGTQYF.

This chain links TRBV9 with TRBJ1-6, with D possibly TRBD1 on 5 matching bases. Germline V gene sequence: CDR1 SGDLS, CDR2 YYNGEE. The CDR3 runs 15 residues. The V end lost 1 base, the J end lost 4 bases, and 9 bases lay between the germline ends. As DNA, the CDR3 is TGTGCCAGCAGCGTAACCCCAGGGTATAATTCACCCCTCCACTTT. This codes for CASSVTPGYNSPLHF.

The J gene is TRBJ2-6, the V gene TRBV9, with D uncertain. With 0 bases removed from V and 3 bases from J, the gap between germline ends came to 10 bases. The length of the CDR3 is 16 residues. CDR1 is SGDLS, CDR2 YYNGEE, per germline. CDR3 region: CASSVGPLGGANVLTF. The CDR3 region has the DNA TGTGCCAGCAGCGTAGGTCCCCTCGGTGGGGCCAACGTCCTGACTTTC.